This entry lists 4 T cell receptor beta chains sequenced from one sample in a study of T-cell memory formation after mild COVID-19. One entry per CDR3 protein results from TCRdb running MiXCR on the 5' RACE reads. The table has about 470,000 distinct CDR3 sequences, approximately 18% seen once; the top ten hold around 12%. The sequenced sample was PBMCs or a T cell subset sorted from them (not recorded which). Source of these receptors: an adult woman who had mild COVID-19 (a few samples of this study predate the infection). Cell type and time point are not known.

The V and J genes are TRBV7-2 and TRBJ2-1; D ambiguous. V lost 5 bases and J 6 bases, leaving 8 bases between the germline ends. CDR1 SGHTA and CDR2 FQGNSA come from the germline V gene. The CDR3 totals 12 residues. The CDR3 nucleotides are TGTGCCAGCAGCCTCAGCCCCAATGAGCAGTTCTTC. Protein sequence: CASSLSPNEQFF.

A few counts support this clonotype. The CDR3 nucleotides are TGTGCCAGCAGCCAAGAGCGGAAAAGCACAGATACGCAGTATTTT. Encoded protein: CASSQERKSTDTQYF. This chain uses TRBV3-1 with TRBJ2-3; D remains ambiguous. Between the trimmed V and J ends, which lost 0 bases and 0 bases, there was a span of 7 bases. Germline CDR1 reads LGHDT; CDR2 reads YNNKEL (reference sequence). This CDR3 region has 15 residues.

This sequence joins TRBV20-1 and TRBJ2-1, with TRBD1 identical over 7 bases. Germline-derived CDR1 and CDR2 are DFQATT and SNEGSKA (reference sequence). The CDR3 loop spans 15 amino acids. The J segment lost 2 bases and the V segment lost 5 bases, leaving 9 bases of the junction unmatched. The CDR3 is CSARKEGGAYNEQFF. Here the CDR3 DNA reads TGCAGTGCTCGAAAGGAAGGGGGCGCCTACAATGAGCAGTTCTTC.

This clonotype was observed a handful of times. The CDR3 nucleotides are TGCAGCGTTTACCTCGCTGAAGCTTTCTTT. This gives the protein CSVYLAEAFF. The J gene is TRBJ1-1, the V gene TRBV29-1; the D is unclear. The germline V gene encodes CDR1 SQVTM and CDR2 ANQGSEA. V was cut by 5 bases and J by 6 bases, with 7 bases left in between. This CDR3 region has 10 residues.